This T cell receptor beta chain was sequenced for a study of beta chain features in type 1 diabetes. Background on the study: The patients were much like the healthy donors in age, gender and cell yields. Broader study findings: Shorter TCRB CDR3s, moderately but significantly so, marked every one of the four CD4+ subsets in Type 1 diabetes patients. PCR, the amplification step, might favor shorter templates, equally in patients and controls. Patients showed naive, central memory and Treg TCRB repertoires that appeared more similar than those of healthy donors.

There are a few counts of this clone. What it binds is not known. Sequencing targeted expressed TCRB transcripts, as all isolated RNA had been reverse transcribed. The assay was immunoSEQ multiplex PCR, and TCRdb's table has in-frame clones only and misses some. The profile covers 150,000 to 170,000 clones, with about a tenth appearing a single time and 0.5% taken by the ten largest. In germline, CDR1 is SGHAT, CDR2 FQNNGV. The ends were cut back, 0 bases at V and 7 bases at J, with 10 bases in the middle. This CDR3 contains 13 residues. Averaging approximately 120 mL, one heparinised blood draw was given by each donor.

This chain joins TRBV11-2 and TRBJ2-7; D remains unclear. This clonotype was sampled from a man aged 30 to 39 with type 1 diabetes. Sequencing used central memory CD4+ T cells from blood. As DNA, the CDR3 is TGTGCCAGCAGCTTAGATCGCGTCAGGGAGCAGTACTTC. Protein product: CASSLDRVREQYF.